The clone carrying this T cell receptor (beta chain) was observed a handful of times. The antigen remains undetermined. Next came a second PCR, run for about 7 to 12 cycles, which used a sample-barcoded 5' primer along with a J-beta primer mix. A single record per CDR3 protein comes from TCRdb applying MiXCR to the 5' RACE reads. In the table there are approximately 800,000 distinct CDR3 sequences, about 25% of which are singletons. PBMCs were isolated at a quantity of at least 6.5 million per sample. This sample is drawn from a study of blood T cells in healthy people across ages. Study-wide results and limits: Per-million-T-cell TCR beta diversity fell roughly linearly with age.

This CDR3 contains 14 residues. Per germline, CDR1 SGHTA and CDR2 FQGNSA. Trimming removed 3 bases at V and 0 bases at J, with 8 bases between. This sample was also put to use in a study of T cells of mothers and their children. That study reports: There were over 9.5 million TCR beta CDR3 reads from each mother and about 3 million from each child.

The chain is built from TRBV7-2 and TRBJ1-2; D is unclear. What was sequenced was blood. This TCR came from a boy between 10 and 17 years old in good health. The CDR3 spells CASSFSATNYGYTF. CDR3 coding DNA: TGTGCCAGCAGCTTCAGCGCAACTAACTATGGCTACACCTTC.